This TCR beta chain derives from a study of CD8 T cell repertoires and HIV-1 epitope variants. For the study at large: Tested: three Gag epitope families, Nef HW9 and YT9.

To note about this clone: Its antigen is not known.

This table comes from immunoSEQ multiplex PCR, and its TCRdb copy is limited to in-frame clones, with some not included. The data hold about 6,000 clones, with under 70% observed a single time. This CDR3 has 14 amino acids. Germline V CDR1 and CDR2: MNHEY, SMNVEV (reference sequence). The V gene end was trimmed by 6 bases and the J gene end by 7 bases; junction bases not matched to a gene: 12. This sequence joins TRBV27 and TRBJ2-7; 7 nucleotides agree with TRBD1. The source of this sequence is a male donor with HIV. The sequencing sample was made of cultured CD8+ T cells derived from PBMCs. The CDR3 coding sequence is TGTGCCAGCAGCTTGGGACAGTACCTTCGTGAGCAGTACTTC. Residues: CASSLGQYLREQYF.